The next 15 T cell receptor beta chains were all read from a single sample in a study of molecular identifiers for immune sequencing clone quantification. TCRdb re-called the PCR reads with MiXCR, one entry per CDR3 protein. The sample shows about 500,000 distinct CDR3 sequences, 20% to 25% of them seen only once. Sequenced sample: naive CD8+ T cells from blood, with Jurkat cell RNA spiked in. As to subset: FACS-sorted CD8+CD4-CCR7+CD45RA+ naive T cells. The receptor set was obtained from a human donor in good health. Some libraries in this study had Jurkat cell RNA spiked in.

About this clonotype itself: A single base separates this from a much larger clone, so it may be a read error. The conserved phenylalanine or tryptophan is not found at the CDR3 terminus, so this likely reflects a read error. The chain has TRBV10-3 and TRBJ2-7; D is possibly TRBD1 (6 bases). The CDR3 is 13 residues long. Germline lookup yields CDR1 ENHRY and CDR2 SYGVKD. V lost 7 bases and J 2 bases, leaving 12 bases between the germline ends. Here the CDR3 reads CAINRDNAYEQYL. The CDR3 DNA is TGTGCCATCAACCGGGACAACGCCTACGAGCAGTACCTC.

With respect to this clonotype: A read error may be the cause here, since a much bigger clone is one base away. CDR3 DNA: TGTGCCAGCAGCTGGGGACAGGGACTGGGCTATGGCTACACCTTC. Its translation is CASSWGQGLGYGYTF. The chain recombines TRBV5-3 with TRBJ1-2; 9 bases agree with TRBD1. TRBV5-3 has ORF status, its function being uncertain. This CDR3 contains 15 residues.

In this sample, this clonotype turned up a few times. The V call is TRBV7-9, the J call TRBJ2-5, with D possibly being TRBD2 (7 bases). The CDR3 sequence is 15 residues long. In germline, CDR1 is SEHNR, CDR2 FQNEAQ (reference sequence). V lost 4 bases and J 4 bases, leaving 16 bases between the germline ends. The DNA for the CDR3 is TGTGCCAGCAGCTCGGGGGGCATTTTAGGAGAGACCCAGTACTTC. Protein product: CASSSGGILGETQYF. Drawing the rest from reference TRBV7-9 and TRBJ2-5, the complete variable domain is DTGVSQNPRHKITKRGQNVTFRCDPISEHNRLYWYRQTLGQGPEFLTYFQNEAQLEKSRLLSDRFSAERPKGSFSTLEIQRTEQGDSAMYLCASSSGGILGETQYFGPGTRLLVL.

The genes are TRBV7-9 and TRBJ2-6; D unresolved. Trimming removed 6 bases at V and 4 bases at J, with 13 bases between. The CDR3 runs to 15 residues. Germline V gives CDR1 SEHNR, CDR2 FQNEAQ (reference sequence). In DNA form, the CDR3 reads TGTGCCAGCAGTCACACCCTGGGAGGGGCCAACGTCCTGACTTTC. It encodes CASSHTLGGANVLTF.

This clonotype was seen only a few times. This sequence joins TRBV28 and TRBJ2-7, with D uncertain. Germline V gene data show CDR1 as MDHEN and CDR2 as SYDVKM. The CDR3 is 16 residues long. V was clipped by 1 base and J by 1 base, with 14 bases between them. For the CDR3, the DNA is TGTGCCAGCAGTTTATATTTAATCGGACCGTCCTACGAGCAGTACTTC. Protein: CASSLYLIGPSYEQYF.

The chain carries TRBV2 and TRBJ1-3; D ambiguous. Trimming removed 11 bases from V and 3 bases from J, with 14 bases in between. The germline V gene encodes CDR1 SNHLY and CDR2 FYNNEI. This CDR3 is 13 amino acids long. The CDR3 DNA is TGTGCCCGGCACCGAGGGAGTGGAAACACCATATATTTT. It is translated as CARHRGSGNTIYF.

This clonotype was picked up many times. CDR3 bases: TGTGCCAGCAACCCAATGGGGGTAGCGGGAGTAAGGGAGACCCAGTACTTC. This encodes CASNPMGVAGVRETQYF. The genes are TRBV27 and TRBJ2-5, with TRBD2 matching 9 bases. Germline trimming cut 7 bases from V and 5 bases from J; bases unmatched to any gene: 17. Germline V lookup: CDR1 MNHEY, CDR2 SMNVEV (reference sequence). The CDR3 sequence is 17 residues long.

The V gene is TRBV20-1, the J gene TRBJ2-3, with D maybe TRBD1 (5 bases). CDR3 length: 15 amino acids. The germline gives CDR1 DFQATT, CDR2 SNEGSKA (reference sequence). With 7 bases removed from V and 2 bases from J, the gap between germline ends came to 19 bases. The CDR3 region has the DNA TGCAGTGTCCCCGAATGGCGGACAAACACAGATACGCAGTATTTT. Translation: CSVPEWRTNTDTQYF.

This clonotype was picked up a small number of times. V usage is TRBV3-1 and J usage is TRBJ2-3, with 10 bases identical to TRBD1. V gave up 1 base and J gave up 5 bases; unmatched junction bases: 6. Per the germline V gene, CDR1 is LGHDT and CDR2 is YNNKEL (reference sequence). This CDR3 contains 16 residues. The CDR3 spells CASSQVWDRGGDTQYF. The DNA for the CDR3 is TGTGCCAGCAGCCAAGTTTGGGACAGGGGCGGAGATACGCAGTATTTT.

This clonotype was counted ten times or more. The CDR3 reads CASSRPGVWNEQYF. CDR3 DNA: TGTGCCAGCAGCAGGCCGGGAGTATGGAACGAGCAGTACTTC. The genes are TRBV7-9 and TRBJ2-7, with D possibly matching TRBD2 (6 bases). In germline, CDR1 is SEHNR, CDR2 FQNEAQ (reference sequence). The CDR3 totals 14 residues. V lost 5 bases and J lost 5, with 16 bases in between. Supplemented by reference TRBV7-9 and TRBJ2-7, the full variable domain reads DTGVSQNPRHKITKRGQNVTFRCDPISEHNRLYWYRQTLGQGPEFLTYFQNEAQLEKSRLLSDRFSAERPKGSFSTLEIQRTEQGDSAMYLCASSRPGVWNEQYFGPGTRLTVT.

This clonotype was recorded at least ten times. This chain connects TRBV10-2 to TRBJ2-3, with D possibly matching TRBD2 (6 bases). Trimming took off 7 bases at V and 3 bases at J, with 14 bases between the two ends. This CDR3 is built from 14 residues. Germline values: CDR1 WSHSY, CDR2 SAAADI. The CDR3 loop is CASTIGGGTDTQYF. DNA for the CDR3: TGCGCCAGCACTATCGGAGGAGGGACAGATACGCAGTATTTT.

This clonotype was picked up many times. The gene calls are TRBV7-6 and TRBJ2-5; D is undetermined. V was cut by 2 bases and J by 4 bases, with 14 bases left in between. This CDR3 is built from 15 residues. Germline lookup yields CDR1 SGHVS and CDR2 FNYEAQ. CDR3 loop: CASSLFVSRLETQYF. Here the CDR3 DNA reads TGTGCCAGCAGCTTATTTGTTAGCCGTTTAGAGACCCAGTACTTC.

Comments on this clonotype: With a much larger clone just one base away, this may be a read error. V usage is TRBV25-1 and J usage is TRBJ2-2, with 8 bases aligning to TRBD2. The germline CDR1 and CDR2 sequences are MGHDK and SYGVNS. This CDR3 is 14 amino acids long. With V trimmed by 7 bases and J by 8 bases, 9 bases remained unmatched. This CDR3 reads CASNEVAGPGELFF. The CDR3 DNA reads as TGTGCCAGCAATGAGGTAGCGGGGCCGGGGGAGCTGTTTTTT.

In the case of this clonotype: It may be a read error: a sequence one base away is much more abundant. The chain uses TRBV7-2 and TRBJ2-7; 7 nucleotides agree with TRBD1. This CDR3 region has 18 residues. Germline V gives CDR1 SGHTA, CDR2 FQGNSA. The CDR3 spells CASSLKDRPLSSYNEQLF. In nucleotides, the CDR3 is TGTGCCAGCAGCCTTAAGGACAGGCCACTAAGCTCCTACAATGAGCAGCTCTTC.

This sequence joins TRBV27 and TRBJ2-7, with 7 bases that match TRBD2. V lost 11 bases and J lost 3; bases outside the gene matches: 16. CDR1 and CDR2 (germline): MNHEY, SMNVEV (reference sequence). CDR3 length equals 15 residues. Written as DNA, the CDR3 is TGTGCCGGCGGTTATGTAGGGGACTATCTCTACGAGCAGTACTTC. It codes for CAGGYVGDYLYEQYF.